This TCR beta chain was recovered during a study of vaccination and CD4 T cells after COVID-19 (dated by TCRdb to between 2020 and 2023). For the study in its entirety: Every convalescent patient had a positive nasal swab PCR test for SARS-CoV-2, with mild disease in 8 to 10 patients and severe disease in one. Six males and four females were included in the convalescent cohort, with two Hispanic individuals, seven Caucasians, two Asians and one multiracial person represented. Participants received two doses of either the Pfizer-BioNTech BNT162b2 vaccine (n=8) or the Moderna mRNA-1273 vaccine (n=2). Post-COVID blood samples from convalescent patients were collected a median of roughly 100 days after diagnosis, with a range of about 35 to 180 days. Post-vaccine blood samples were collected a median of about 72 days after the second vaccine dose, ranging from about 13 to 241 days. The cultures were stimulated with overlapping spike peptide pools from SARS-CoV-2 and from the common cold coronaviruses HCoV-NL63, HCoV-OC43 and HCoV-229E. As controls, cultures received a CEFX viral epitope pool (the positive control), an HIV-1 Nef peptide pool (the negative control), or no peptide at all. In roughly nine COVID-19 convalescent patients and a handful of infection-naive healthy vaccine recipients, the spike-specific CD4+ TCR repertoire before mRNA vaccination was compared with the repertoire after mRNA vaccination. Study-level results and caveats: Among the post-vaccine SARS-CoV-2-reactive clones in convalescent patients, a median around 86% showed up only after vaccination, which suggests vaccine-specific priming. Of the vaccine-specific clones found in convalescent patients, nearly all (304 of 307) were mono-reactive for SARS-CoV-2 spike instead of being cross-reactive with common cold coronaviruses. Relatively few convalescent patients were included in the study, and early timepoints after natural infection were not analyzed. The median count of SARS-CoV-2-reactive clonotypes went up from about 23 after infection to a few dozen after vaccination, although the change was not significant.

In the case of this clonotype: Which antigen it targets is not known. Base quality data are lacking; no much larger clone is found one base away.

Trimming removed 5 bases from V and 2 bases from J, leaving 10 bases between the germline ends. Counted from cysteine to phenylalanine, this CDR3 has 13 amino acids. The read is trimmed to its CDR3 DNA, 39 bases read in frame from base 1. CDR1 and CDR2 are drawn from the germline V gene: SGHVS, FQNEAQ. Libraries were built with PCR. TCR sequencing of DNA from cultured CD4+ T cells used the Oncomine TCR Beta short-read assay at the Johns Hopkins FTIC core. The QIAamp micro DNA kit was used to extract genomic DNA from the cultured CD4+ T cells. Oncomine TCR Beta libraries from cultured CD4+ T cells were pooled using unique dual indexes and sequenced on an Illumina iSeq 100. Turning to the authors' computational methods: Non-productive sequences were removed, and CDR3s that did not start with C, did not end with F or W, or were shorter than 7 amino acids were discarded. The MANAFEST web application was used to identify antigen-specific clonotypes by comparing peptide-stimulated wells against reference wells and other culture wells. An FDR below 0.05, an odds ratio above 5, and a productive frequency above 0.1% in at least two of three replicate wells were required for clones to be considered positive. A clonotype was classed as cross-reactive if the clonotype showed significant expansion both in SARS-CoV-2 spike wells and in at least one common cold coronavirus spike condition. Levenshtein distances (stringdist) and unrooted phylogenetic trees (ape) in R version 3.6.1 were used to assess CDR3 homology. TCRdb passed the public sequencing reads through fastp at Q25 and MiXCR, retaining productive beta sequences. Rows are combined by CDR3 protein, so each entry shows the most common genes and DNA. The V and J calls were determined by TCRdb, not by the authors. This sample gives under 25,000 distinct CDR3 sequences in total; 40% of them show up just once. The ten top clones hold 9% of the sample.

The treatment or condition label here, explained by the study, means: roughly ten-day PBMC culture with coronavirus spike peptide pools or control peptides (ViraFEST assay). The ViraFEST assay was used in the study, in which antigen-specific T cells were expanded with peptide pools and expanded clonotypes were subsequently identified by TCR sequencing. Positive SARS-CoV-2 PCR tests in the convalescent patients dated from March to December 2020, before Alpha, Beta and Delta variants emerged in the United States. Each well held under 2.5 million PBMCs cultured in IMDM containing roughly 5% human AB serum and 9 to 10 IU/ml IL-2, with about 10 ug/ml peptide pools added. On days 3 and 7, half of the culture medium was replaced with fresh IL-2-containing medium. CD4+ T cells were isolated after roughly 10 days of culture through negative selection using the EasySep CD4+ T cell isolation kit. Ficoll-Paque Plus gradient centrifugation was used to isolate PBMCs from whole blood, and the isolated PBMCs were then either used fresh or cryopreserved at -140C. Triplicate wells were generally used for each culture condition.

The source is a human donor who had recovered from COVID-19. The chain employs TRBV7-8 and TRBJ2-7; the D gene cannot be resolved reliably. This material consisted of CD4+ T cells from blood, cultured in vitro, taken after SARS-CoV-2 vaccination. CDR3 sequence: CASSAMAPYEQYF. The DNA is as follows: TGTGCCAGCAGCGCGATGGCCCCCTACGAGCAGTACTTC. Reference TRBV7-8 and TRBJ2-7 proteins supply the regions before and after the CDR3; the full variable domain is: GAGVSQSPRYKVAKRGQDVALRCDPISGHVSLFWYQQALGQGPEFLTYFQNEAQLDKSGLPSDRFFAERPEGSVSTLKIQRTQQEDSAVYLCASSAMAPYEQYFGPGTRLTVT.